Below, 12 T cell receptor beta chains from the same sample are listed, as sequenced in a study of CD4 T cells in relation to SARS-CoV-2 and coronaviruses. Unexposed donor CD4+ T cells date from about 2011-2018, before the COVID-19 pandemic. CD4+ T cells were isolated from the cells after around eleven days of culture. The antigens these receptors bind are not known. Here immunoSEQ multiplex PCR was the method, and the copy in TCRdb shows in-frame clones only, minus some. The repertoire holds some 11,000 clones, with 74% as singletons. The sequenced material came from CD4+ T cells from PBMCs, cultured in vitro. The receptors stem from a human donor in good health.

As to this clone: One end of the junction fails to match germline, which may point to a read error. V is TRBV7-8 and J is TRBJ2-5; D not certain. This CDR3 spans 13 amino acids. Germline assignment: CDR1 SGHVS and CDR2 FQNEAQ. The CDR3 DNA reads TGTGCCAGCAGCTTATCACACCAGGAGACCCAGTACTTC. It yields the protein CASSLSHQETQYF.

The V call is TRBV12-3 or TRBV12-4, the J call TRBJ1-1; D gene ambiguous. The CDR3 extends over 11 amino acids. V lost 5 bases and J 11 bases, leaving 12 bases between the germline ends. DNA of the CDR3: TGTGCCAGCAGTCCCGATATGCGGGCTTTCTTT. Protein product: CASSPDMRAFF.

The J gene is TRBJ2-3, the V gene TRBV5-1, with TRBD2 matching 9 bases. After removal of 4 bases from V and 2 bases from J, the junction contained 8 bases not matched to a gene. The germline gives CDR1 SGHRS, CDR2 YFSETQ. There are 16 residues in the CDR3. The CDR3 reads CASSARGGGVTDTQYF. The CDR3, as DNA: TGCGCCAGCAGCGCTCGTGGCGGGGGGGTCACAGATACGCAGTATTTT. The entire variable domain, with the rest obtained from reference TRBV5-1 and TRBJ2-3, is as follows: KAGVTQTPRYLIKTRGQQVTLSCSPISGHRSVSWYQQTPGQGLQFLFEYFSETQRNKGNFPGRFSGRQFSNSRSEMNVSTLELGDSALYLCASSARGGGVTDTQYFGPGTRLTVL.

V and J are TRBV4-1 and TRBJ2-7, with 11 positions matching TRBD2. The CDR3 has 15 residues. V shed 2 bases and J 2 bases; nucleotides not matched to a gene: 2. Per the germline V gene, CDR1 is MGHRA and CDR2 is YSYEKL. CDR3 protein: CASSQPTSGTYEQYF. CDR3 DNA: TGCGCCAGCAGCCAACCGACTAGCGGGACCTACGAGCAGTACTTC.

The V gene is TRBV7-9, the J gene TRBJ2-5; 9 bases map to TRBD2. This CDR3 contains 14 residues. Losses at the gene ends were 5 bases for V and 3 bases for J; bases not matched to a gene: 4. The V gene's germline CDR1 is SEHNR and CDR2 FQNEAQ (reference sequence). The CDR3 here is CASSSERGEETQYF. CDR3 DNA sequence: TGTGCCAGCAGCAGCGAGCGGGGGGAAGAGACCCAGTACTTC.

The chain joins TRBV6-2 or TRBV6-3 to TRBJ2-2; either TRBD1 or TRBD2 may supply D (6 bases each). Germline loops: CDR1 MNHEY, CDR2 SVGEGT. V was clipped by 2 bases and J by 7 bases, with 14 bases between them. The CDR3 is 15 residues long. The CDR3, as DNA: TGTGCCAGCAGTTACCTGGGGGGCCCAGGCGGGGAGCTGTTTTTT. Translating it yields CASSYLGGPGGELFF.

The chain couples TRBV11-3 to TRBJ2-3; D perhaps matches TRBD2 (5 bases). Trimming left V 1 base short and J 5 bases short, with 10 bases between. The germline gives CDR1 SGHNT, CDR2 YENEEA. The CDR3 sequence is 14 residues long. This CDR3 is CASSLGAGVDTQYF. The CDR3 coding sequence is TGTGCCAGCAGCTTAGGGGCCGGGGTAGATACGCAGTATTTT. The variable domain in full, completed from reference TRBV11-3 and TRBJ2-3, reads EAGVVQSPRYKIIEKKQPVAFWCNPISGHNTLYWYLQNLGQGPELLIRYENEEAVDDSQLPKDRFSAERLKGVDSTLKIQPAELGDSAVYLCASSLGAGVDTQYFGPGTRLTVL.

V gene TRBV30 combines with J gene TRBJ1-1; 7 bases are a match to TRBD1. V shed 1 base, J shed 8 bases, and the junction held 4 bases outside the gene matches. This CDR3 region has 12 residues. Per germline, CDR1 GTSNPN and CDR2 SVGIG (reference sequence). This chain's CDR3 is CAWSARGSEAFF. CDR3 in DNA: TGTGCCTGGAGTGCCAGGGGGTCGGAAGCTTTCTTT.

Note on this clone: Mismatch with germline at one junction end may stem from a read error. This sequence joins TRBV20-1 and TRBJ2-7, with D possibly being TRBD2 (6 bases). The germline CDR1 and CDR2 sequences are DFQATT and SNEGSKA (reference sequence). This CDR3 has 11 amino acids. The DNA of the CDR3 is TGCAGTGCTAGCCCCGGGGGTAAGGCAGTCTTC. This codes for CSASPGGKAVF.

CDR3: CASSSGPLGYF. In DNA form, the CDR3 reads TGTGCCAGCAGTTCCGGTCCCCTCGGGTATTTT. V usage is TRBV2 and J usage is TRBJ1-3; D remains ambiguous. Germline CDR1 and CDR2: SNHLY and FYNNEI. Deletions cut 5 bases from V and 16 bases from J, with 15 bases between. The CDR3 runs to 11 residues.

The chain combines TRBV7-9 with TRBJ2-7; 8 bases align to TRBD1. CDR1 is SEHNR and CDR2 is FQNEAQ in the germline V gene (reference sequence). V gave up 5 bases and J gave up 0 bases; unmatched junction bases: 12. This CDR3 spans 17 amino acids. The CDR3 reads CASSTLGQGQSSYEQYF. CDR3 coding DNA: TGTGCCAGCAGCACCCTAGGACAGGGCCAGAGCTCCTACGAGCAGTACTTC.

The V and J genes are TRBV7-9 and TRBJ2-5; 11 bases line up with TRBD2. This CDR3 region has 16 residues. Germline CDR1 reads SEHNR; CDR2 reads FQNEAQ (reference sequence). With V trimmed by 3 bases and J by 2 bases, 5 bases remained unmatched. The CDR3: CASSFGTSGNQETQYF. The CDR3 DNA reads as TGTGCCAGCAGCTTTGGGACTAGCGGAAATCAAGAGACCCAGTACTTC. The whole variable domain, filled in from reference TRBV7-9 and TRBJ2-5, reads DTGVSQNPRHKITKRGQNVTFRCDPISEHNRLYWYRQTLGQGPEFLTYFQNEAQLEKSRLLSDRFSAERPKGSFSTLEIQRTEQGDSAMYLCASSFGTSGNQETQYFGPGTRLLVL.